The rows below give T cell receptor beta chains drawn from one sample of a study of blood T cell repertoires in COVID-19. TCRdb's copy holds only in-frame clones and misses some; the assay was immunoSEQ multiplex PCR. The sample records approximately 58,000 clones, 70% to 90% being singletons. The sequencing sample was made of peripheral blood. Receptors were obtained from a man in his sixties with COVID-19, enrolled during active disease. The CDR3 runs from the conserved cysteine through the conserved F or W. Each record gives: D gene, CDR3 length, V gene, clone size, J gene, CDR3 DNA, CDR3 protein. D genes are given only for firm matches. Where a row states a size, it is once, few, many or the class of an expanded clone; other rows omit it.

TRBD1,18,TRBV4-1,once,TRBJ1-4,TGCGCCAGCAGCCAAGGACAGGGTCTTGGTGCAACTAATGAAAAACTGTTTTTT,CASSQGQGLGATNEKLFF
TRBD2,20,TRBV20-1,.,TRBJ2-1,TGCAGTGCTAGTATAGGCGGGAGGCACCTCCTGTCCACCTCCTACAATGAGCAGTTCTTC,CSASIGGRHLLSTSYNEQFF
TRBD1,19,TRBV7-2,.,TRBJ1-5,TGTGCCAGCAGCTTAGACATCAGACAGGGGGCGGGTAGCAATCAGCCCCAGCATTTT,CASSLDIRQGAGSNQPQHF
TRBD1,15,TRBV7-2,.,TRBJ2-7,TGTGCCAGCAGCTCGACCGGGACAGCGGCCTACGAGCAGTACTTC,CASSSTGTAAYEQYF
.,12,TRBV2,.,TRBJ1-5,TGTGCCGGGAGGAAGGAAAATCAGCCCCAGCATTTT,CAGRKENQPQHF
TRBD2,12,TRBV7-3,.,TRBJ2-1,TGTGCCAGCAGTCTTAGCGGGGGAGTGCAGTTCTTC,CASSLSGGVQFF
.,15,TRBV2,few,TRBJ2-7,TGTGCCAGCAGTGAAGCGGCGACAGAGTCCTACGAGCAGTACTTC,CASSEAATESYEQYF
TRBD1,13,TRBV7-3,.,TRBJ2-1,TGTGCCAGCAGCCCATACAGGGGCAATGAGCAGTTCTTC,CASSPYRGNEQFF
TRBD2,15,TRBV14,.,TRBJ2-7,TGTGCCAGCAGCCCGGGCGGCGGGAGGAGGTACGAGCAGTACTTC,CASSPGGGRRYEQYF
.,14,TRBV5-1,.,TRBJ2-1,TGCGCCAGCAGCTTACAGGACTCCTACAATGAGCAGTTCTTC,CASSLQDSYNEQFF
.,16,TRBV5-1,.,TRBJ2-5,TGCGCCAGCAGTGGGGGAACGGCGGGGATACAAGAGACCCAGTACTTC,CASSGGTAGIQETQYF
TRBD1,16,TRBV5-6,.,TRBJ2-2,TGTGCCAGCAGCCCACCCGGGACAGGAATACTCGGGGAGCTGTTTTTT,CASSPPGTGILGELFF
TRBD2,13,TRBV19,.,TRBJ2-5,TGTGCCAGTAGTACATCGGGAGGAGAGACCCAGTACTTC,CASSTSGGETQYF
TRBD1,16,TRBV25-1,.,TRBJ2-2,TGTGCCAGCAGTGACCCTAGGCAGGGGGCAGTCGGGGAGCTGTTTTTT,CASSDPRQGAVGELFF
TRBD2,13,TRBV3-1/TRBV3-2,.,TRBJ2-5,TGTGCCAGCAGCCGTAGCGGGCAAGAGACCCAGTACTTC,CASSRSGQETQYF
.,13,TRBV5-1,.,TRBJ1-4,TGCGCCAGCTCGGCAGGGGTTAATGAAAAACTGTTTTTT,CASSAGVNEKLFF
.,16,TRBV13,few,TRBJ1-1,TGTGCCAGCAGCCCGCAAGGGGGGGCGGTGGGCACTGAAGCTTTCTTT,CASSPQGGAVGTEAFF
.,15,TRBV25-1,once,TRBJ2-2,TGTGCCAGCAGGGGCGGGGGCTTCGGCACCGGGGAGCTGTTTTTT,CASRGGGFGTGELFF
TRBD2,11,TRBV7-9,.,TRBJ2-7,TGTGCCTCCACGGGAGGCTACGAGCAGTACTTC,CASTGGYEQYF
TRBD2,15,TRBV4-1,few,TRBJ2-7,TGCGCCAGCAGCCATTTAGCGGGGGGGCCTAACGAGCAGTACTTC,CASSHLAGGPNEQYF
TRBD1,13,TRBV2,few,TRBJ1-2,TGTGCCAGCAGAATCAGCGACAGGGGTGGCTACACCTTC,CASRISDRGGYTF
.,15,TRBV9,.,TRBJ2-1,TGTGCCAGCAGCGCAACAGGGACATCCTACAATGAGCAGTTCTTC,CASSATGTSYNEQFF
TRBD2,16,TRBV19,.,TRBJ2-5,TGTGCCAGTAGTATAGGGACTAGCGGGAGGCGAGAGACCCAGTACTTC,CASSIGTSGRRETQYF
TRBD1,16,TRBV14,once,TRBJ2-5,TGTGCCAGCAGCCAGATATACAGGGGGCGCGGTGAGACCCAGTACTTC,CASSQIYRGRGETQYF
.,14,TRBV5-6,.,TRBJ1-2,TGTGCCAGCAGCTTGGACAAGGGAGGGTATGGCTACACCTTC,CASSLDKGGYGYTF
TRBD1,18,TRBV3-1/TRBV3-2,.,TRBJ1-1,TGTGCCAGCAGCCAAGATCTATTACAGGGGGCGCAAGTCACTGAAGCTTTCTTT,CASSQDLLQGAQVTEAFF
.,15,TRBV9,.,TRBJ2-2,TGTGCCAGCAGCGTAGCCGGGAGCGCAGTCGGGGAGCTGTTTTTT,CASSVAGSAVGELFF
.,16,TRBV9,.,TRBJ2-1,TGTGCCAGCAGCCCAAGGACTGGCGGCTCCTACAATGAGCAGTTCTTC,CASSPRTGGSYNEQFF
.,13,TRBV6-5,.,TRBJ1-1,TGTGCCAGCAGTTACGTAGAGAACACTGAAGCTTTCTTT,CASSYVENTEAFF
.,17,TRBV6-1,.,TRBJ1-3,TGTGCCAGCAGTGCCGACCCAGGGCCACACTCTGGAAACACCATATATTTT,CASSADPGPHSGNTIYF
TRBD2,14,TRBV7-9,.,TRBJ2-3,TGTGCCAGCAGCTTAGCTAGCGGGAGTGATACGCAGTATTTT,CASSLASGSDTQYF
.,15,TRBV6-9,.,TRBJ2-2,TGTGCCAGCAGTTCCCAGGGGCCGAACACCGGGGAGCTGTTTTTT,CASSSQGPNTGELFF
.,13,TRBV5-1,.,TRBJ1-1,TGCGCCAGCGGGGCACAGGTGAACACTGAAGCTTTCTTT,CASGAQVNTEAFF
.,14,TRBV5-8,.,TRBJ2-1,TGTGCCAGCAGCTTACTATTCGCTGACAATGAGCAGTTCTTC,CASSLLFADNEQFF
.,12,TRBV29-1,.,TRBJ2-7,TGCAGCGCCCTAGGGGTTACCTACGAGCAGTACTTC,CSALGVTYEQYF
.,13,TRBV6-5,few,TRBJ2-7,TGTGCCAGCTCCAATCCGCCGGGCTACGAGCAGTACTTC,CASSNPPGYEQYF
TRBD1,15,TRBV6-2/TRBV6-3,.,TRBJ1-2,TGTGCCAGCAGTTACTACTTGACAGGGATCTATGGCTACACCTTC,CASSYYLTGIYGYTF
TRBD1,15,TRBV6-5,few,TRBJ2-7,TGTGCCAGCGCTAAGGGGTTGAGTGACAGGGGCGAGCAGTACTTC,CASAKGLSDRGEQYF
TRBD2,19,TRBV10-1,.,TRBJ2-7,TGCGCCAGCGGTTCCATTCCGGGACTAGCGGACTACGACTCCTACGAGCAGTACTTC,CASGSIPGLADYDSYEQYF
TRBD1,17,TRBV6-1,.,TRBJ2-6,TGTGCCAGCAGTGAAGCGGGGACAGCCTCTGGGGCCAACGTCCTGACTTTC,CASSEAGTASGANVLTF
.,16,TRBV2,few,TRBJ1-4,TGTGCCAGCAGTCGGGAGCAGGGCGCGGCTAATGAAAAACTGTTTTTT,CASSREQGAANEKLFF